This T cell receptor beta chain was sequenced during a study of patients and donors after allogeneic stem cell transplantation. The V end was cut by 4 bases, the J end by 3 bases, with 13 bases between. The CDR3 contains 15 residues. Via MiXCR, TCRdb re-called the RT-PCR reads, giving one row per CDR3 protein. The profile shows 800,000 to 1,000,000 distinct CDR3 sequences, about a sixth of them singletons. The origin of this receptor is a human donor who was either an allogeneic HSCT recipient or a stem cell or donor lymphocyte infusion donor (not recorded which). It is not recorded whose cells these are; they may come from a transplant donor. What was sequenced was blood, either unsorted or a sorted T cell fraction (not recorded which). The chain employs TRBV12-3 or TRBV12-4 and TRBJ2-1, with a possible D match to TRBD1 (5 bases). The CDR3 sequence is CASSSQVTRYNEQFF. DNA of the CDR3: TGTGCCAGCAGTTCACAGGTAACCCGCTACAATGAGCAGTTCTTC.